A selection of T cell receptor beta chains follows, all from one sample in a study of radiotherapy plus CTLA-4 blockade in lung cancer. Libraries were prepared by immunoSEQ multiplex PCR; TCRdb keeps only in-frame clonotypes and omits some of them. The data show tens of thousands of clones, around 70% seen once. The sample here was peripheral blood, taken from a patient treated with radiotherapy plus ipilimumab. Every receptor here comes from a human donor with non-small cell lung cancer whose response to radiotherapy plus ipilimumab could not be evaluated. Both conserved end residues are part of each CDR3. The order of the fields is J gene, clone size, D gene, V gene, CDR3 DNA, CDR3 protein. D genes are given only for firm matches. Clone size is shown for a subset of rows, as once, few, many or a class of expanded clone.

J gene: TRBJ1-2; clone size: -; D gene: TRBD1; V gene: TRBV5-1; CDR3 DNA: TGCGCCAGCAGCCATACAGGGGTAGGCGGCTACACCTTC; CDR3 protein: CASSHTGVGGYTF
J gene: TRBJ1-5; clone size: -; D gene: -; V gene: TRBV7-9; CDR3 DNA: TGTGCCAGCAGCTTAGGTCGGGGGCCCCAGCATTTT; CDR3 protein: CASSLGRGPQHF
J gene: TRBJ1-2; clone size: few; D gene: -; V gene: TRBV19; CDR3 DNA: TGTGCCAGTAGTATAGATGGACAGAACTATGGCTACACCTTC; CDR3 protein: CASSIDGQNYGYTF
J gene: TRBJ2-7; clone size: -; D gene: TRBD1; V gene: TRBV30; CDR3 DNA: TGTGCCTGGAGTACGGGACAGGGGAGATCCGAGCAGTACTTC; CDR3 protein: CAWSTGQGRSEQYF
J gene: TRBJ2-2; clone size: once; D gene: TRBD1; V gene: TRBV11-3; CDR3 DNA: TGTGCCAGCAGCGCACAGGGGGACACCGGGGAGCTGTTTTTT; CDR3 protein: CASSAQGDTGELFF
J gene: TRBJ2-7; clone size: -; D gene: -; V gene: TRBV5-5; CDR3 DNA: TGTGCCAGCAGCTTCTTCCCAATGAGCTCCTACGAGCAGTACTTC; CDR3 protein: CASSFFPMSSYEQYF
J gene: TRBJ1-3; clone size: -; D gene: TRBD1; V gene: TRBV7-2; CDR3 DNA: TGTGCCAGCAGCTTCCGACAGGGATCCTCTGGAAACACCATATATTTT; CDR3 protein: CASSFRQGSSGNTIYF
J gene: TRBJ2-2; clone size: once; D gene: -; V gene: TRBV19; CDR3 DNA: TGTGCCAGTAGTATAGATTCGGGTTCTTACACCGGGGAGCTGTTTTTT; CDR3 protein: CASSIDSGSYTGELFF
J gene: TRBJ2-2; clone size: -; D gene: TRBD2; V gene: TRBV30; CDR3 DNA: TGTGCCTTCTTCATTATTGCACCTAGCGGGAGTTACTCCACCGGGGAGCTGTTTTTT; CDR3 protein: CAFFIIAPSGSYSTGELFF
J gene: TRBJ2-2; clone size: -; D gene: TRBD2; V gene: TRBV6-5; CDR3 DNA: TGTGCCGGCAGTTACGAAGCGGGAGCGAACACCGGGGAGCTGTTTTTT; CDR3 protein: CAGSYEAGANTGELFF
J gene: TRBJ2-5; clone size: -; D gene: -; V gene: TRBV11-2; CDR3 DNA: TGTGCCAGCAGCTTAGATGGACTACCGGGAGAGACCCAGTACTTC; CDR3 protein: CASSLDGLPGETQYF
J gene: TRBJ2-1; clone size: -; D gene: -; V gene: TRBV6-6; CDR3 DNA: TGTGCCAGCAGTCCGCAGGGAAGCTCCTACAATGAGCAGTTCTTC; CDR3 protein: CASSPQGSSYNEQFF
J gene: TRBJ2-3; clone size: -; D gene: -; V gene: TRBV5-1; CDR3 DNA: TGCGCCAGCAGCTTGGGGACTTTCATTGATACGCAGTATTTT; CDR3 protein: CASSLGTFIDTQYF
J gene: TRBJ2-1; clone size: -; D gene: -; V gene: TRBV7-8; CDR3 DNA: TGTGCCAGCAGCTTAGATCGGCTAGCGGTTACAGGGGGTGAGCAGTTCTTC; CDR3 protein: CASSLDRLAVTGGEQFF
J gene: TRBJ1-5; clone size: -; D gene: -; V gene: TRBV6-1; CDR3 DNA: TGTGCCAGCAGCCCAGGACAGTTTTCGGTGCTGCCCCAGCATTTT; CDR3 protein: CASSPGQFSVLPQHF
J gene: TRBJ2-7; clone size: -; D gene: -; V gene: TRBV18; CDR3 DNA: TGTGCCAGCTCAGAAGGGGGCTACGAGCAGTACTTC; CDR3 protein: CASSEGGYEQYF
J gene: TRBJ2-7; clone size: -; D gene: -; V gene: TRBV6-5; CDR3 DNA: TGTGCCAGCGGCCTCACAGGGGCGGCGGGGGAGCAGTACTTC; CDR3 protein: CASGLTGAAGEQYF
J gene: TRBJ2-6; clone size: -; D gene: -; V gene: TRBV2; CDR3 DNA: TGTGCCAGCTACGGGTACTCTGGGGCCAACGTCCTGACTTTC; CDR3 protein: CASYGYSGANVLTF
J gene: TRBJ2-7; clone size: once; D gene: TRBD1; V gene: TRBV2; CDR3 DNA: TGTGCCAGCAGGACAGGGGGTTCCTACGAGCAGTACTTC; CDR3 protein: CASRTGGSYEQYF
J gene: TRBJ2-5; clone size: -; D gene: -; V gene: TRBV6-1; CDR3 DNA: TGTGCCAGCAGTAGGGGTCAGCAAGAGACCCAGTACTTC; CDR3 protein: CASSRGQQETQYF
J gene: TRBJ1-2; clone size: -; D gene: TRBD1; V gene: TRBV6-5; CDR3 DNA: TGTGCCAGCAGCCAACGACAGGGGGCGCGATATGGCTACACCTTC; CDR3 protein: CASSQRQGARYGYTF
J gene: TRBJ2-5; clone size: -; D gene: TRBD2; V gene: TRBV5-1; CDR3 DNA: TGCGCCAGCAGCACCGGGACTAGCGGGAGGGTGTTGGGAGAGACCCAGTACTTC; CDR3 protein: CASSTGTSGRVLGETQYF
J gene: TRBJ2-1; clone size: -; D gene: TRBD2; V gene: TRBV19; CDR3 DNA: TGTGCCAGTAGTATAGCCCGTTTGGAGCGGGGTTACAATGAGCAGTTCTTC; CDR3 protein: CASSIARLERGYNEQFF
J gene: TRBJ1-5; clone size: -; D gene: TRBD1; V gene: TRBV7-6; CDR3 DNA: TGTGCCAGCAGCTTAGGGACAGGTCGCAATCAGCCCCAGCATTTT; CDR3 protein: CASSLGTGRNQPQHF
J gene: TRBJ1-1; clone size: few; D gene: -; V gene: TRBV7-8; CDR3 DNA: TGTGCCAGCAGCTTAGGAGGGACTTTCGTGACGAACACTGAAGCTTTCTTT; CDR3 protein: CASSLGGTFVTNTEAFF
J gene: TRBJ1-2; clone size: -; D gene: -; V gene: TRBV2; CDR3 DNA: TGTGCCAGCAGTAGGCAGGGGACGGCTAACTATGGCTACACCTTC; CDR3 protein: CASSRQGTANYGYTF
J gene: TRBJ2-7; clone size: medium-sized; D gene: -; V gene: TRBV5-6; CDR3 DNA: TGTGCCAGCAGCTTGGTCAGGGGCCTTGAGTACTTC; CDR3 protein: CASSLVRGLEYF
J gene: TRBJ1-1; clone size: -; D gene: -; V gene: TRBV6-5; CDR3 DNA: TGTGCCAGCAGTTACTTTCTGGGGGCAGACACTGAAGCTTTCTTT; CDR3 protein: CASSYFLGADTEAFF
J gene: TRBJ1-1; clone size: -; D gene: -; V gene: TRBV14; CDR3 DNA: TGTGCCAGCAGCTTAATCTTGGGGGGTAGCACTGAAGCTTTCTTT; CDR3 protein: CASSLILGGSTEAFF
J gene: TRBJ1-1; clone size: -; D gene: -; V gene: TRBV6-5; CDR3 DNA: TGTGCCAGCAGCGACAGGAGGTCCACTGAAGCTTTCTTT; CDR3 protein: CASSDRRSTEAFF
J gene: TRBJ1-3; clone size: few; D gene: TRBD1; V gene: TRBV5-1; CDR3 DNA: TGCGCCAGCAGCTTGACAGGGGCTGGAAACACCATATATTTT; CDR3 protein: CASSLTGAGNTIYF
J gene: TRBJ1-5; clone size: -; D gene: -; V gene: TRBV6-4; CDR3 DNA: TGTGCCAGCAGTGACAGCCGTCACTGGCAGCCCCAGCATTTT; CDR3 protein: CASSDSRHWQPQHF
J gene: TRBJ1-2; clone size: -; D gene: TRBD1; V gene: TRBV5-8; CDR3 DNA: TGTGCCAGCAGCCTCTCAGGGGGCGCGATTTATTACTATGGCTACACCTTC; CDR3 protein: CASSLSGGAIYYYGYTF
J gene: TRBJ1-1; clone size: few; D gene: -; V gene: TRBV7-9; CDR3 DNA: TGTGCCAGCACCATGGGGGGGAACACTGAAGCTTTCTTT; CDR3 protein: CASTMGGNTEAFF
J gene: TRBJ1-6; clone size: -; D gene: TRBD1; V gene: TRBV30; CDR3 DNA: TGTGCCGGCCGGGACAGGGGGCGCAATTCACCCCTCCACTTT; CDR3 protein: CAGRDRGRNSPLHF
J gene: TRBJ1-5; clone size: few; D gene: TRBD1; V gene: TRBV6-6; CDR3 DNA: TGTGCCAGCAGCACGTCAGGGGGTCAGCCCCAGCATTTT; CDR3 protein: CASSTSGGQPQHF
J gene: TRBJ2-5; clone size: -; D gene: -; V gene: TRBV27; CDR3 DNA: TGTGCCAGCAGTTTACGCCGGACAGTGCAAGAGACCCAGTACTTC; CDR3 protein: CASSLRRTVQETQYF
J gene: TRBJ2-1; clone size: few; D gene: TRBD2; V gene: TRBV4-2; CDR3 DNA: TGTGCCAGCAGCCAAGAAGGGGCGGGAGGGCCCTACAATGAGCAGTTCTTC; CDR3 protein: CASSQEGAGGPYNEQFF
J gene: TRBJ1-1; clone size: -; D gene: -; V gene: TRBV6-5; CDR3 DNA: TGTGCCAGCAGACGGACAGAGAACACTGAAGCTTTCTTT; CDR3 protein: CASRRTENTEAFF
J gene: TRBJ2-3; clone size: -; D gene: -; V gene: TRBV7-9; CDR3 DNA: TGTGCCAGCAGCTTAGCTGACGGAGACACAGATACGCAGTATTTT; CDR3 protein: CASSLADGDTDTQYF
J gene: TRBJ1-1; clone size: -; D gene: TRBD1; V gene: TRBV4-2; CDR3 DNA: TGTGCCAGCAGCCAAGATAGTACGGGACAGCTAAACACTGAAGCTTTCTTT; CDR3 protein: CASSQDSTGQLNTEAFF
J gene: TRBJ2-7; clone size: -; D gene: TRBD2; V gene: TRBV28; CDR3 DNA: TGTGCCAGCAGTCGGACTAGCGGTTCCTACGAGCAGTACTTC; CDR3 protein: CASSRTSGSYEQYF
J gene: TRBJ1-2; clone size: -; D gene: TRBD1; V gene: TRBV5-4; CDR3 DNA: TGTGCCAGCAGCCGTACACAACAGGGGGGCTACACCTTC; CDR3 protein: CASSRTQQGGYTF
J gene: TRBJ2-7; clone size: -; D gene: TRBD1; V gene: TRBV7-2; CDR3 DNA: TGTGCCAGCAGCTTACGACAGGGGCACGAGCAGTACTTC; CDR3 protein: CASSLRQGHEQYF
J gene: TRBJ2-7; clone size: -; D gene: TRBD1; V gene: TRBV27; CDR3 DNA: TGTGCCAGCAGCTCGGGACAGGTACCCAGTATGCCGTTTTACGAGCAGTACTTC; CDR3 protein: CASSSGQVPSMPFYEQYF
J gene: TRBJ2-5; clone size: -; D gene: -; V gene: TRBV6-5; CDR3 DNA: TGTGCCAGCCGGGGTCAAGAGACCCAGTACTTC; CDR3 protein: CASRGQETQYF
J gene: TRBJ2-7; clone size: -; D gene: -; V gene: TRBV18; CDR3 DNA: TGTGCCAGCTCACAAAATCCCTTAGGGGCCTACGAGCAGTACTTC; CDR3 protein: CASSQNPLGAYEQYF
J gene: TRBJ1-1; clone size: -; D gene: -; V gene: TRBV5-1; CDR3 DNA: TGCGCCAGCAGCCCCGGGACACCCGCCCGGGGGAACACTGAAGCTTTCTTT; CDR3 protein: CASSPGTPARGNTEAFF
J gene: TRBJ2-5; clone size: -; D gene: -; V gene: TRBV5-1; CDR3 DNA: TGCGCCAGCAGCTCCCGGGGGAACCTCCAAGAGACCCAGTACTTC; CDR3 protein: CASSSRGNLQETQYF
J gene: TRBJ1-2; clone size: -; D gene: -; V gene: TRBV28; CDR3 DNA: TGTGCCAGCAGTTTAGCCGGGATTGGGTATGGCTACACCTTC; CDR3 protein: CASSLAGIGYGYTF
J gene: TRBJ1-5; clone size: -; D gene: -; V gene: TRBV5-4; CDR3 DNA: TGTGCCAGCAGCCAACAGGGTTTTAGCAATCAGCCCCAGCATTTT; CDR3 protein: CASSQQGFSNQPQHF
J gene: TRBJ2-3; clone size: -; D gene: -; V gene: TRBV19; CDR3 DNA: TGTGCCAGTAGTCCGCAGGGTTTCCCCCCAGATACGCAGTATTTT; CDR3 protein: CASSPQGFPPDTQYF
J gene: TRBJ2-2; clone size: few; D gene: TRBD2; V gene: TRBV7-7; CDR3 DNA: TGTGCTAGCAGCCCGGGACTAGCGGGAGTAAGCGGGGAGCTGTTTTTT; CDR3 protein: CASSPGLAGVSGELFF
J gene: TRBJ2-1; clone size: -; D gene: -; V gene: TRBV2; CDR3 DNA: TGTGCCAGCAGTGAAAGGGAGCCCCACTACAATGAGCAGTTCTTC; CDR3 protein: CASSEREPHYNEQFF
J gene: TRBJ1-2; clone size: few; D gene: -; V gene: TRBV5-1; CDR3 DNA: TGCGCCAGCAGCACGGGGGACGGGGGGACCTATGGCTACACCTTC; CDR3 protein: CASSTGDGGTYGYTF